The source of this T cell receptor (beta chain) is a study of a mutant IDH1 vaccine in newly diagnosed glioma. On this clone: Its antigen is unidentified.

There are 13 residues in the CDR3. After removal of 4 bases from V and 6 bases from J, the junction contained 0 bases not matched to a gene. CDR1 is SEHNR and CDR2 is FQNEAQ in the germline V gene (reference sequence). Stated time point: week 5, during vaccination. It was 300 ug of mutant IDH1 20-mer peptide that made up each vaccine dose, given with topical imiquimod. Method: immunoSEQ multiplex PCR; TCRdb's copy keeps in-frame clones and lacks some. Of approximately 11,000 clones in the sample, around nine tenths were seen once. The genes are TRBV7-9 and TRBJ1-4; 9 bases map to TRBD1. The TCR comes from a woman between 40 and 55 years old with glioma. Some clones in this sample may be carry-over from other donors' samples. Specimen: PBMCs, collected from a glioma patient whose treatment included an IDH1 peptide vaccine. CDR3 sequence: CASSWTGDEKLFF. CDR3 coding DNA: TGTGCCAGCAGCTGGACAGGGGATGAAAAACTGTTTTTT.